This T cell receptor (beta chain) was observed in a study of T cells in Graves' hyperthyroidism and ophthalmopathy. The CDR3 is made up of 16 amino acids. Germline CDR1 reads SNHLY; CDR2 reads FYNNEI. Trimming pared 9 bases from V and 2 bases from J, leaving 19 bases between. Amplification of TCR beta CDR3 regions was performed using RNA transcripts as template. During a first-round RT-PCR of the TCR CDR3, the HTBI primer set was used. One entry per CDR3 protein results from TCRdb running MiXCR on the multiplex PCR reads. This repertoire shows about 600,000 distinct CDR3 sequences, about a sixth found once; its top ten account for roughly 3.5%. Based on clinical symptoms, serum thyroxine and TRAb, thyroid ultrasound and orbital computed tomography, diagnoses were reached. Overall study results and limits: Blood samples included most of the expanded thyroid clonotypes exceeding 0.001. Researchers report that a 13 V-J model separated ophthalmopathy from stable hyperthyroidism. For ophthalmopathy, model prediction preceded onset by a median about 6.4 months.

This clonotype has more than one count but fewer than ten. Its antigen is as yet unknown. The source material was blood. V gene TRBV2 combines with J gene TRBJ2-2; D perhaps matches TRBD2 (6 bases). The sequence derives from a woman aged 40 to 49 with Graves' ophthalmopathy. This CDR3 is CASYGFGGLNTGELFF. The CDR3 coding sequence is TGTGCCAGTTATGGGTTTGGGGGACTTAACACCGGGGAGCTGTTTTTT.